Listed below are T cell receptor beta chains from one sample, sequenced in a study of beta chain features in type 1 diabetes. The data were produced by immunoSEQ multiplex PCR, yet TCRdb's version contains in-frame clones alone and is incomplete. Of hundreds of thousands of clones in the sample, roughly 31% were seen once. The specimen sequenced was naive CD4+ T cells from blood. These receptors all stem from a man between 18 and 35 years old in good health. Both conserved end residues are part of each CDR3. D genes are given only for firm matches. Some rows mark clone size as missing; the rest say once, few, many or name a class of expanded clone.

j_call d_call v_call clone_size cdr3_aa cdr3_nt
TRBJ1-4 NA TRBV2 NA CASEQGLGKLFF TGTGCCAGCGAACAGGGACTCGGAAAACTGTTTTTT
TRBJ2-5 NA TRBV29-1 NA CSGGQQETQYF TGCAGCGGCGGACAGCAAGAGACCCAGTACTTC
TRBJ1-1 TRBD1 TRBV30 NA CAWSAPMGQQSNTEAFF TGTGCCTGGAGTGCACCTATGGGACAGCAATCGAACACTGAAGCTTTCTTT
TRBJ2-3 NA TRBV7-8 few CASSLGPGRENTQYF TGTGCCAGCAGCTTAGGACCAGGAAGGGAAAATACGCAGTATTTT
TRBJ2-5 NA TRBV7-6 NA CASSSWVQETQYF TGTGCCAGCAGCTCCTGGGTCCAAGAGACCCAGTACTTC
TRBJ2-1 TRBD2 TRBV27 few CASSSKGSLAGNNEQFF TGTGCCAGCAGCTCAAAAGGTTCACTAGCGGGAAACAATGAGCAGTTCTTC
TRBJ2-5 NA TRBV15 few CATSGGHQETQYF TGTGCCACCAGCGGTGGACATCAAGAGACCCAGTACTTC
TRBJ2-3 NA TRBV7-3 NA CASSLMIADTQYF TGTGCCAGCAGCTTAATGATTGCAGATACGCAGTATTTT
TRBJ1-5 NA TRBV18 NA CASSLGSNQPQHF TGTGCCAGCTCGCTGGGAAGCAATCAGCCCCAGCATTTT
TRBJ1-5 NA TRBV29-1 NA CSVGQTSNQPQHF TGCAGCGTTGGACAGACCAGCAATCAGCCCCAGCATTTT
TRBJ2-5 TRBD2 TRBV19 NA CASSRTSSGRYQETQYF TGTGCCAGTAGTAGGACTTCTAGCGGGAGATACCAAGAGACCCAGTACTTC
TRBJ2-5 NA TRBV7-9 NA CASSLMAREETQYF TGTGCCAGCAGCTTAATGGCCAGGGAAGAGACCCAGTACTTC
TRBJ2-4 TRBD1 TRBV9 NA CASSGLDRVNIQYF TGTGCCAGCAGCGGATTAGACAGGGTGAACATTCAGTACTTC
TRBJ2-5 TRBD1 TRBV28 few CASRWTGEETQYF TGTGCCAGCAGGTGGACAGGGGAAGAGACCCAGTACTTC
TRBJ1-5 TRBD1 TRBV7-8 NA CASSLSSTGYGQPQHF TGTGCCAGCAGCTTAAGCTCGACAGGGTACGGTCAGCCCCAGCATTTT
TRBJ2-7 TRBD2 TRBV7-2 NA CASSLGRVGYEQYF TGTGCCAGCAGCCTCGGGAGGGTCGGCTACGAGCAGTACTTC
TRBJ2-7 NA TRBV6-5 NA CASSYSGPTGSYEQYF TGTGCCAGCAGTTACTCGGGCCCGACAGGCTCCTACGAGCAGTACTTC
TRBJ2-5 TRBD2 TRBV5-4 NA CASSLAGTSWRETQYF TGTGCCAGCAGCTTGGCCGGGACTAGCTGGCGAGAGACCCAGTACTTC
TRBJ1-2 NA TRBV10-3 few CAISESPQTQGYGYTF TGTGCCATCAGTGAGTCCCCCCAGACCCAAGGCTATGGCTACACCTTC
TRBJ2-7 NA TRBV10-3 few CAISELTGLLSYEQYF TGTGCCATCAGTGAGTTGACAGGCCTACTCTCCTACGAGCAGTACTTC
TRBJ2-1 TRBD2 TRBV27 NA CASSLLAGGRYNEQFF TGTGCCAGCAGTTTGCTAGCGGGAGGTCGCTACAATGAGCAGTTCTTC
TRBJ2-3 NA TRBV2 NA CASSEAYMVVRGTDTQYF TGTGCCAGCAGTGAAGCATACATGGTTGTTCGCGGAACAGATACGCAGTATTTT
TRBJ2-3 NA TRBV27 few CASSSRRTTDTQYF TGTGCCAGCAGTTCTAGAAGAACCACAGATACGCAGTATTTT
TRBJ2-3 NA TRBV2 few CASSEGEGADTQYF TGTGCCAGCAGTGAAGGAGAGGGCGCGGATACGCAGTATTTT
TRBJ2-1 TRBD2 TRBV28 NA CASSWGLAVTEQFF TGTGCCAGCAGCTGGGGACTAGCGGTAACTGAGCAGTTCTTC
TRBJ2-1 TRBD2 TRBV18 few CASSPPGLAGRNEQFF TGTGCCAGCTCACCACCGGGACTAGCGGGAAGGAATGAGCAGTTCTTC
TRBJ1-5 TRBD1 TRBV4-1 few CASSQGRGRSNQPQHF TGCGCCAGCAGCCAAGGGAGGGGGCGAAGCAATCAGCCCCAGCATTTT
TRBJ2-3 NA TRBV7-9 few CASGSGTDTQYF TGTGCCAGCGGGAGCGGCACAGATACGCAGTATTTT
TRBJ2-1 NA TRBV7-2 few CASSLVGRGNEQFF TGTGCCAGCAGCTTAGTCGGGAGAGGTAATGAGCAGTTCTTC
TRBJ2-4 NA TRBV2 few CASSEVGVKNIQYF TGTGCCAGCAGTGAAGTAGGGGTCAAAAACATTCAGTACTTC
TRBJ2-1 TRBD1 TRBV15 NA CATSREGQGVNEQFF TGTGCCACCAGCAGAGAGGGACAGGGGGTCAATGAGCAGTTCTTC
TRBJ1-3 NA TRBV30 once CAWTTGTGNTIYF TGTGCCTGGACCACAGGGACTGGAAACACCATATATTTT
TRBJ2-5 TRBD2 TRBV4-2 NA CASSQAGTSGSETQYF TGTGCCAGCAGCCAAGCCGGGACTAGCGGGAGTGAGACCCAGTACTTC
TRBJ2-5 NA TRBV19 NA CASSIGTTGPGTQYF TGTGCCAGTAGTATCGGAACGACAGGCCCGGGGACCCAGTACTTC
TRBJ1-2 NA TRBV6-5 few CASKEDGYDGYTF TGTGCCAGCAAGGAAGACGGATATGATGGCTACACCTTC
TRBJ2-3 TRBD2 TRBV15 NA CATSRGSGRATDTQYF TGTGCCACCAGCAGAGGTAGCGGGAGGGCCACAGATACGCAGTATTTT
TRBJ2-7 TRBD2 TRBV30 NA CAWAPRLAGFYEQYF TGTGCCTGGGCACCCCGACTAGCGGGGTTCTACGAGCAGTACTTC
TRBJ1-1 NA TRBV14 few CASGQQLTEAFF TGTGCCAGTGGACAGCAGCTCACTGAAGCTTTCTTT
TRBJ1-2 NA TRBV18 few CASSPLTTNYGYTF TGTGCCAGCTCACCCTTAACTACTAACTATGGCTACACCTTC
TRBJ2-7 NA TRBV30 few CAWSVLYEQYF TGTGCCTGGAGTGTCCTCTACGAGCAGTACTTC
TRBJ2-3 TRBD2 TRBV5-4 NA CASSLGLAGEDTQYF TGTGCCAGCAGCTTGGGACTAGCGGGAGAAGATACGCAGTATTTT
TRBJ2-4 TRBD2 TRBV5-1 few CASSLLGLAGPSHIQYF TGCGCCAGCAGCTTGCTGGGACTAGCGGGTCCCAGTCACATTCAGTACTTC
TRBJ2-7 TRBD1 TRBV9 NA CASSLRDRGSYEQYF TGTGCCAGCAGCCTCCGGGACAGGGGCTCCTACGAGCAGTACTTC
TRBJ1-2 NA TRBV28 few CATTGSLNYGYTF TGTGCCACTACAGGGTCCCTTAACTATGGCTACACCTTC
TRBJ1-2 NA TRBV4-1 NA CASSPWAQGKVGYTF TGCGCCAGCAGCCCCTGGGCACAGGGAAAGGTCGGCTACACCTTC
TRBJ2-7 TRBD2 TRBV30 NA CAWSVGGTYEQYF TGTGCCTGGAGTGTCGGGGGGACCTACGAGCAGTACTTC